The rows below give T cell receptor beta chains drawn from one sample of a study of T-cell memory formation after mild COVID-19. One entry per CDR3 protein results from TCRdb running MiXCR on the 5' RACE reads. The repertoire holds hundreds of thousands of distinct CDR3 sequences, with around 27% as singletons. Sequences were obtained from PBMCs or a T cell subset sorted from them (not recorded which). The receptor source for this set is an adult woman who had mild COVID-19 (a few samples of this study predate the infection). Cell type and time point are not known. Both conserved end residues are part of each CDR3. Each record gives: D gene, J gene, clone size, V gene, CDR3 protein, CDR3 DNA. The D gene is left open where the match is weak. Not every row has a clone size; where given, it reads once, few, many or a size class.

>NA|TRBJ1-6|few|TRBV7-9
CASSLGGAYNSPLHF
TGTGCCAGCAGCTTGGGGGGCGCCTATAATTCACCCCTCCACTTT
>NA|TRBJ2-3|once|TRBV20-1
CSARKRWADTQYF
TGCAGTGCTAGGAAGCGATGGGCAGATACGCAGTATTTT
>NA|TRBJ2-7|NA|TRBV5-1
CASSFSGGVQYF
TGCGCCAGCAGCTTTAGCGGTGGTGTGCAGTACTTC
>NA|TRBJ2-3|few|TRBV24-1
CATSDTRVRPTDTQYF
TGTGCCACCAGTGATACTCGCGTCCGGCCCACAGATACGCAGTATTTT
>TRBD2|TRBJ2-1|NA|TRBV27
CASSFRLAGEYFF
TGTGCCAGCAGTTTTCGCCTAGCGGGGGAATATTTCTTC
>TRBD2|TRBJ2-1|few|TRBV12-3/TRBV12-4
CASSPGTSGRAKSEQFF
TGTGCCAGCAGTCCCGGGACTAGCGGGAGGGCCAAGAGTGAGCAGTTCTTC
>NA|TRBJ2-2|NA|TRBV20-1
CSSLARTGELFF
TGCAGTTCACTGGCGCGCACCGGGGAGCTGTTTTTT
>TRBD1|TRBJ2-1|many|TRBV11-2
CASSLPGQTYNEQFF
TGTGCCAGCAGCTTACCGGGACAGACCTACAATGAGCAGTTCTTC
>NA|TRBJ2-3|medium-sized|TRBV2
CASSERMSRGDTQYF
TGTGCCAGCAGTGAAAGGATGAGTCGGGGAGATACGCAGTATTTT
>NA|TRBJ1-2|NA|TRBV20-1
CSALTPPNYGYTF
TGCAGTGCGCTGACACCGCCTAACTATGGCTACACCTTC
>TRBD1|TRBJ2-3|few|TRBV20-1
CSASRRDRGLADTQYF
TGCAGTGCTAGCCGAAGGGACAGGGGGCTTGCAGATACGCAGTATTTT
>TRBD2|TRBJ2-1|NA|TRBV27
CASSLHAGTSGRDEQFF
TGTGCCAGCAGTCTACACGCCGGGACTAGCGGGAGGGATGAGCAGTTCTTC
>TRBD1|TRBJ2-3|many|TRBV5-1
CASSLGQGEDTQYF
TGCGCCAGCAGCCTCGGACAGGGTGAAGATACGCAGTATTTT
>TRBD1|TRBJ1-2|NA|TRBV7-9
CASSAGTVNYGYTF
TGTGCCAGCAGCGCCGGGACAGTGAACTATGGCTACACCTTC
>NA|TRBJ2-2|few|TRBV6-4
CASSPGLPPGELFF
TGTGCCAGCAGCCCGGGACTCCCCCCCGGGGAGCTGTTTTTT
>TRBD1|TRBJ1-2|NA|TRBV3-1
CASSQSDRVPLGYGYTF
TGTGCCAGCAGCCAATCGGACAGGGTCCCCCTGGGCTATGGCTACACCTTC
>NA|TRBJ2-1|NA|TRBV7-6
CASSPSTSSYNEQFF
TGTGCCAGCAGCCCCTCCACTAGCTCCTACAATGAGCAGTTCTTC
>TRBD1|TRBJ1-5|few|TRBV7-9
CASSSETGVNQPQHF
TGTGCCAGCAGCTCCGAGACAGGGGTTAATCAGCCCCAGCATTTT
>NA|TRBJ2-3|NA|TRBV6-2/TRBV6-3
CASSYPAQGTDTQYF
TGTGCCAGCAGTTACCCCGCGCAGGGCACAGATACGCAGTATTTT
>TRBD2|TRBJ2-5|NA|TRBV19
CASSIWTSGKSDQETQYF
TGTGCCAGTAGTATCTGGACTAGCGGAAAATCCGACCAAGAGACCCAGTACTTC
>NA|TRBJ1-6|few|TRBV5-5
CASSWSPNSYNSPLHF
TGTGCCAGCAGTTGGTCACCTAACTCCTATAATTCACCCCTCCACTTT
>NA|TRBJ2-1|few|TRBV24-1
CATRPPGDAEQFF
TGTGCCACCAGGCCCCCAGGGGACGCTGAGCAGTTCTTC
>TRBD2|TRBJ2-5|NA|TRBV5-1
CASSLGLGGNEETQYF
TGCGCCAGCAGCTTGGGCCTGGGGGGGAACGAAGAGACCCAGTACTTC
>NA|TRBJ2-2|NA|TRBV18
CASSPPSSTGELFF
TGTGCCAGCTCACCGCCCAGTTCGACCGGGGAGCTGTTTTTT
>TRBD1|TRBJ1-6|NA|TRBV7-2
CASSVTGVYNSPLHF
TGTGCCAGCAGCGTGACAGGGGTCTATAATTCACCCCTCCACTTT
>NA|TRBJ1-1|many|TRBV7-8
CASSLDTLGIGAFF
TGTGCCAGCAGCTTAGATACTTTGGGGATTGGGGCTTTCTTT
>TRBD1|TRBJ2-2|NA|TRBV30
CATEGAKNTGELFF
TGTGCCACTGAGGGGGCGAAGAACACCGGGGAGCTGTTTTTT
>TRBD2|TRBJ2-6|NA|TRBV11-3
CASSPRGGGPSGANVLTF
TGTGCCAGCAGCCCTAGGGGCGGGGGGCCCTCTGGGGCCAACGTCCTGACTTTC
>NA|TRBJ2-5|few|TRBV2
CASSEKAVIQETQYF
TGTGCCAGCAGTGAAAAGGCGGTGATTCAAGAGACCCAGTACTTC
>NA|TRBJ2-3|few|TRBV7-8
CASSQATSRDTQYF
TGTGCCAGCAGCCAAGCGACTAGTCGGGATACGCAGTATTTT
>TRBD1|TRBJ2-2|NA|TRBV9
CASGDRENTGELFF
TGTGCCAGCGGGGACAGGGAAAACACCGGGGAGCTGTTTTTT
>TRBD2|TRBJ2-5|NA|TRBV12-3/TRBV12-4
CASSLFSGGAEETQYF
TGTGCCAGCAGTTTATTTAGCGGGGGGGCGGAGGAGACCCAGTACTTC
>NA|TRBJ1-5|NA|TRBV6-1
CASSEAPGPGPQHF
TGTGCCAGCAGTGAAGCCCCAGGGCCAGGGCCCCAGCATTTT
>NA|TRBJ2-3|few|TRBV5-1
CASSQDHFTDTQYF
TGCGCCAGCAGCCAGGACCATTTCACAGATACGCAGTATTTT
>TRBD2|TRBJ2-1|few|TRBV20-1
CSALAGVVYNEQFF
TGCAGTGCCCTAGCGGGAGTGGTCTACAATGAGCAGTTCTTC
>TRBD1|TRBJ1-4|NA|TRBV30
CAWETGGGKLFF
TGTGCCTGGGAAACAGGGGGGGGAAAACTGTTTTTT
>NA|TRBJ1-2|once|TRBV11-2
CASSLVGGGSGYTF
TGTGCCAGCAGCTTAGTAGGGGGGGGCAGTGGCTACACCTTC
>NA|TRBJ1-5|NA|TRBV6-5
CASSYGDNQPQHF
TGTGCCAGCAGTTACGGGGACAATCAGCCCCAGCATTTT
>NA|TRBJ1-1|NA|TRBV11-3
CASSLAGHNTEAFF
TGTGCCAGCAGCTTAGCGGGACACAACACTGAAGCTTTCTTT
>NA|TRBJ1-2|few|TRBV19
CASSIGVGYGYTF
TGTGCCAGTAGTATAGGGGTCGGCTATGGCTACACCTTC
>NA|TRBJ2-3|few|TRBV27
CASSPPRRADTQYF
TGTGCCAGCAGTCCTCCAAGGAGGGCAGATACGCAGTATTTT
>TRBD2|TRBJ2-3|NA|TRBV7-2
CASDRLAGGRGTQYF
TGTGCCAGCGATAGACTAGCGGGGGGAAGGGGTACGCAGTATTTT
>NA|TRBJ1-6|NA|TRBV12-3/TRBV12-4
CASSPREYNSPLHF
TGTGCCAGCAGTCCCCGGGAGTATAATTCACCCCTCCACTTT
>TRBD2|TRBJ2-5|NA|TRBV12-3/TRBV12-4
CASRLAGGKETQYF
TGTGCCAGCAGGCTAGCGGGAGGGAAGGAGACCCAGTACTTC
>NA|TRBJ1-1|few|TRBV19
CASSIVALNTEAFF
TGTGCCAGTAGTATAGTGGCACTGAACACTGAAGCTTTCTTT
>TRBD1|TRBJ1-5|NA|TRBV20-1
CSASTYRGRQPQHF
TGCAGTGCCTCCACGTACAGGGGACGCCAGCCCCAGCATTTT